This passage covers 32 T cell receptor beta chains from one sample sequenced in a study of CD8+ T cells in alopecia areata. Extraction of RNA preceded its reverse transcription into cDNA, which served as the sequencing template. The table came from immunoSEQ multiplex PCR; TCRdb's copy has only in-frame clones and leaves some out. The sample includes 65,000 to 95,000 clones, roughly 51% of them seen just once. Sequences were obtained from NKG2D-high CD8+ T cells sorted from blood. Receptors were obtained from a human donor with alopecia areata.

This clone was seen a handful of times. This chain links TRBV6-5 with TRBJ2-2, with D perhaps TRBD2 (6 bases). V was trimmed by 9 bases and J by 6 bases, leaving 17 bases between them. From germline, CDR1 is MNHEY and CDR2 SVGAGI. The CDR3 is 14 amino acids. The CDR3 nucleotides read TGTGCCAGTACCCTAGCGAACGTAGCCGGGGAGCTGTTTTTT. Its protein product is CASTLANVAGELFF.

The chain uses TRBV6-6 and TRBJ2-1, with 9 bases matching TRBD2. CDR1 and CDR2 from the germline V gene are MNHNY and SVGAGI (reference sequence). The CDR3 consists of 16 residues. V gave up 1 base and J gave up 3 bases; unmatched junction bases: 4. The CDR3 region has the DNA TGTGCCAGCAGTTACTTCGAACTAGCGGGCTACAATGAGCAGTTCTTC. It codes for CASSYFELAGYNEQFF.

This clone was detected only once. The CDR3, as DNA: TGTGCCAGCAGCACCGACTTCAGGGAGCTGTTTTTT. Translated, it gives CASSTDFRELFF. V gene TRBV5-4 combines with J gene TRBJ2-2; D not certain. The V end was cut by 4 bases, the J end by 9 bases, with 10 bases between. The CDR3 is 12 amino acids. The V gene's germline CDR1 is SGHNT and CDR2 YYREEE (reference sequence). The full variable domain, in which reference TRBV5-4 and TRBJ2-2 provide the parts outside the CDR3, is ETGVTQSPTHLIKTRGQQVTLRCSSQSGHNTVSWYQQALGQGPQFIFQYYREEENGRGNFPPRFSGLQFPNYSSELNVNALELDDSALYLCASSTDFRELFFGEGSRLTVL.

Here the CDR3 reads CSVEGGEWVSTEAFF. CDR3 DNA sequence: TGCAGCGTTGAGGGCGGGGAGTGGGTGTCCACTGAAGCTTTCTTT. V is TRBV29-1 and J is TRBJ1-1; no firm D call. V was pared by 3 bases and J by 4 bases, with 18 bases between. The CDR3 runs to 15 residues. CDR1 SQVTM and CDR2 ANQGSEA come from the germline V gene.

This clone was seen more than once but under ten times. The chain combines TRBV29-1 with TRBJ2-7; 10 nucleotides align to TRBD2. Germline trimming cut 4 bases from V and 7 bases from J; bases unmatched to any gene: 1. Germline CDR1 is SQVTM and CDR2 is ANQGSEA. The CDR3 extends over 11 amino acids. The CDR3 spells CSVGAGGEQYF. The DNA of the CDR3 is TGCAGCGTTGGAGCGGGAGGGGAGCAGTACTTC.

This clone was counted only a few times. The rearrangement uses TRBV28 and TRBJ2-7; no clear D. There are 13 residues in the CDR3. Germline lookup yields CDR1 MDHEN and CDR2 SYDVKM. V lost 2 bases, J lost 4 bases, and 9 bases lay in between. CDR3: CASSLKNGYEQYF. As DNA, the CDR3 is TGTGCCAGCAGTTTAAAAAATGGGTACGAGCAGTACTTC.

CDR3: CSVMGGAAFF. CDR3 DNA: TGCAGTGTTATGGGCGGGGCAGCTTTCTTT. The J gene is TRBJ1-1, the V gene TRBV20-1, with a weak D call TRBD1 (5 bases). Germline V gene sequence: CDR1 DFQATT, CDR2 SNEGSKA (reference sequence). CDR3 length: 10 amino acids. V lost 7 bases to trimming and J lost 10 bases, with 13 bases between them.

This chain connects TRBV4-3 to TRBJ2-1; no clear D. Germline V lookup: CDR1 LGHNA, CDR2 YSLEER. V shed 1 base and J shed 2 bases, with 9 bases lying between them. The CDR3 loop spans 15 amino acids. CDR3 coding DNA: TGCGCCAGCAGCCAAGCACGCGGAGCCTACAATGAGCAGTTCTTC. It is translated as CASSQARGAYNEQFF.

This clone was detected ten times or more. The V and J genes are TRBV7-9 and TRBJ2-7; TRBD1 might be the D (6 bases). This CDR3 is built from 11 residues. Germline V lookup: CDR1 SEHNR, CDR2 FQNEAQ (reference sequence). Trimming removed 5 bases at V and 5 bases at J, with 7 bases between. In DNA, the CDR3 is TGTGCCAGCAGCGAGGGGGACGAGCAGTACTTC. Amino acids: CASSEGDEQYF. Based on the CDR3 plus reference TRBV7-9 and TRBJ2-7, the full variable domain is DTGVSQNPRHKITKRGQNVTFRCDPISEHNRLYWYRQTLGQGPEFLTYFQNEAQLEKSRLLSDRFSAERPKGSFSTLEIQRTEQGDSAMYLCASSEGDEQYFGPGTRLTVT.

DNA of the CDR3: TGCGCCAGCAGCCAAGAGGGGGGGCTTTCTAACTATGGCTACACCTTC. Protein sequence: CASSQEGGLSNYGYTF. This chain joins TRBV4-1 and TRBJ1-2; a weak D match, TRBD1 (6 bases). The CDR3 length is 16 residues. Looked up from germline, CDR1 is MGHRA and CDR2 is YSYEKL. V was cut by 0 bases and J by 0 bases, with 11 bases left in between.

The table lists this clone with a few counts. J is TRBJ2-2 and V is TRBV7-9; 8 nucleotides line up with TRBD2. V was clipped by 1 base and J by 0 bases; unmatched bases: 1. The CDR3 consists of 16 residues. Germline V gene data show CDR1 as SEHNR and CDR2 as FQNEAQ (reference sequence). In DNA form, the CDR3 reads TGTGCCAGCAGCTTAGTGGGACTAGCGAACACCGGGGAGCTGTTTTTT. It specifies CASSLVGLANTGELFF.

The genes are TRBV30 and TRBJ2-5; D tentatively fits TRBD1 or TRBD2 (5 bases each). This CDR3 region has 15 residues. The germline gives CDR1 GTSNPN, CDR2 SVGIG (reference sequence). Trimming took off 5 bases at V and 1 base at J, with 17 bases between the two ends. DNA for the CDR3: TGTGCCTGGTATTCGGGGTCTGGGGGCCAAGAGACCCAGTACTTC. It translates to CAWYSGSGGQETQYF.

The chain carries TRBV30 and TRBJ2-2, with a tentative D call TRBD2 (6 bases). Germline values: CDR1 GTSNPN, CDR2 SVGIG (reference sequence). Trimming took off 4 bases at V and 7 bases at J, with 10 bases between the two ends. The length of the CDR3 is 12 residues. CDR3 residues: CAWTGLGGELFF. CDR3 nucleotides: TGTGCCTGGACGGGACTGGGCGGGGAGCTGTTTTTT. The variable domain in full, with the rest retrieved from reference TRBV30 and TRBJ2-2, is SQTIHQWPATLVQPVGSPLSLECTVEGTSNPNLYWYRQAAGRGLQLLFYSVGIGQISSEVPQNLSASRPQDRQFILSSKKLLLSDSGFYLCAWTGLGGELFFGEGSRLTVL.

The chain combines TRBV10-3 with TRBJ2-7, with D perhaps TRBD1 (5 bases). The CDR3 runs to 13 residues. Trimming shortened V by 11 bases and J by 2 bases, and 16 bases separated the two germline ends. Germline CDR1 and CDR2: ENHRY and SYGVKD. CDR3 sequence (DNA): TGTGCCGCCGAAGACAGCGAGACCTACGAGCAGTACTTC. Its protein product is CAAEDSETYEQYF.

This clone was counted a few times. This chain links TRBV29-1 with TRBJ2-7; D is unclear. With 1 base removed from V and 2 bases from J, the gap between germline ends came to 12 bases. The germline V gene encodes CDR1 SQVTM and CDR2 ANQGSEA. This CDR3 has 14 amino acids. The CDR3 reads CSVEVSGLTYEQYF. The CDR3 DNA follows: TGCAGCGTTGAAGTTTCGGGTCTCACCTACGAGCAGTACTTC.

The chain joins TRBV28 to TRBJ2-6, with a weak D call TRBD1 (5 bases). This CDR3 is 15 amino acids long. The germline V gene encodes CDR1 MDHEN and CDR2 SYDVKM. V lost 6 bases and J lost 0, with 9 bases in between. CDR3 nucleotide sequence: TGTGCCAGCAGGTCAACAGGCTCTGGGGCCAACGTCCTGACTTTC. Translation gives CASRSTGSGANVLTF.

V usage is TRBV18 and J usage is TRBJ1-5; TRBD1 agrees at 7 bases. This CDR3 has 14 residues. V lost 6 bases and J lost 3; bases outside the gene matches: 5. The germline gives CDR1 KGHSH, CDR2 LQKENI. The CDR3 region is CASSRGQYNQPQHF. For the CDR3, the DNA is TGTGCCAGCTCCCGGGGACAGTACAATCAGCCCCAGCATTTT.

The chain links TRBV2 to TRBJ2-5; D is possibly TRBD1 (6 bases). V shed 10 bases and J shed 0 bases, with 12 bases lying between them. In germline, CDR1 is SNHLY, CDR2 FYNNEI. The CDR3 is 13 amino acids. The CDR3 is CAKGQQNQETQYF. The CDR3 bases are TGTGCCAAAGGACAGCAAAACCAAGAGACCCAGTACTTC.

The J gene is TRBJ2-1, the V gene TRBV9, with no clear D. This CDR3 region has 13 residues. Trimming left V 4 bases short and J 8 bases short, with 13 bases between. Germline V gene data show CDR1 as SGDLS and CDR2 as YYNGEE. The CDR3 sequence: CASSSHVGHEQFF. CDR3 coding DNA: TGTGCCAGCAGCTCACACGTGGGTCATGAGCAGTTCTTC.

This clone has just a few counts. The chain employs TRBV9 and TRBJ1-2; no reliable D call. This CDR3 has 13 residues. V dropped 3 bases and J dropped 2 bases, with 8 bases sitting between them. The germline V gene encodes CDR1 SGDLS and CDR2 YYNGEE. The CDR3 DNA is TGTGCCAGCAGCGGGACGGCCAACTATGGCTACACCTTC. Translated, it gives CASSGTANYGYTF. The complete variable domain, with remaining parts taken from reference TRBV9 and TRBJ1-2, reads DSGVTQTPKHLITATGQRVTLRCSPRSGDLSVYWYQQSLDQGLQFLIQYYNGEERAKGNILERFSAQQFPDLHSELNLSSLELGDSALYFCASSGTANYGYTFGSGTRLTVV.

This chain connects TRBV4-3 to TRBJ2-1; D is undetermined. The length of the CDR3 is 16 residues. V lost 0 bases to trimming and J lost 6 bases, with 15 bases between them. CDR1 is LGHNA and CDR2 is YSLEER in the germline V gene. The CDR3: CASSQDKWQVGNEQFF. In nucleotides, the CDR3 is TGCGCCAGCAGCCAAGATAAATGGCAGGTGGGCAATGAGCAGTTCTTC.

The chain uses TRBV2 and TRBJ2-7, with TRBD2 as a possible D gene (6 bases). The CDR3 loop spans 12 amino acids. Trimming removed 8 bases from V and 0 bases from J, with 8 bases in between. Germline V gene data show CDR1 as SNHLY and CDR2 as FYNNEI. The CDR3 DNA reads TGTGCCAGCGGCGGGGCCTCCTACGAGCAGTACTTC. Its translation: CASGGASYEQYF.

The CDR3 here is CASRDDSFYGYTF. The CDR3 DNA is TGTGCCAGCAGGGACGACAGCTTTTACGGCTACACCTTC. The chain recombines TRBV2 with TRBJ1-2; perhaps TRBD1 as D (5 bases). This CDR3 spans 13 amino acids. Germline CDR1 SNHLY, CDR2 FYNNEI. Deletions cut 6 bases from V and 8 bases from J, with 16 bases between.

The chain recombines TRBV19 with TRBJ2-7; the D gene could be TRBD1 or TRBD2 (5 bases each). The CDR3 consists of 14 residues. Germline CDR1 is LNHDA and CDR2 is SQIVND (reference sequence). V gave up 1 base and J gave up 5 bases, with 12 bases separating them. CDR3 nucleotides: TGTGCCAGTAGTATAGCGGGGCAGGGCGACGAGCAGTACTTC. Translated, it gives CASSIAGQGDEQYF.

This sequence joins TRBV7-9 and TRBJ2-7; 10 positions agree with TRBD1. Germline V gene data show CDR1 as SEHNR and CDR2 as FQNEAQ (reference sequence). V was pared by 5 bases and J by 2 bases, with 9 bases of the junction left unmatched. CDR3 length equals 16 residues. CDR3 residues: CASSPNSGTGAYEQYF. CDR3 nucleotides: TGTGCCAGCAGCCCTAACTCCGGGACAGGGGCCTACGAGCAGTACTTC.

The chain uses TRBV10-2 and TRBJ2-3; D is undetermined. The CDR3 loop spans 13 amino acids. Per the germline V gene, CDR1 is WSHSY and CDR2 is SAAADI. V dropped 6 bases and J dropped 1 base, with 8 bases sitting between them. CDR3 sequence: CASSSHGTDTQYF. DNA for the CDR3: TGCGCCAGCAGCTCGCACGGCACAGATACGCAGTATTTT.

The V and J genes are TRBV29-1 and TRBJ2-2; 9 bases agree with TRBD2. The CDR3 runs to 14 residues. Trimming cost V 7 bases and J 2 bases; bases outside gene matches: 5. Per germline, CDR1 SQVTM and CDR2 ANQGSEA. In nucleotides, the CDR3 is TGCAGCGCATTAGCGGGGGTCAACACCGGGGAGCTGTTTTTT. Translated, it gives CSALAGVNTGELFF.

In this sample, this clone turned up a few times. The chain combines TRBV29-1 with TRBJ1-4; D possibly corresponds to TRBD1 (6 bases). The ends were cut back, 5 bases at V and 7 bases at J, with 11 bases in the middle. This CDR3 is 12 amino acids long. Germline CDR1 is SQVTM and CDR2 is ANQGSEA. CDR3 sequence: CSVQTGGEKLFF. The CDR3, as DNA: TGCAGCGTTCAGACAGGAGGTGAAAAACTGTTTTTT.

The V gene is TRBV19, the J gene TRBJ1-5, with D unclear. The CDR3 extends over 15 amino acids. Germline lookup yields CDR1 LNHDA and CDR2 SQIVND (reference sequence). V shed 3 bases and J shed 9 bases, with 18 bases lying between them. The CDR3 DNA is TGTGCCAGTAGTATCACTAAGGGTCGCGGATCGCCCCAGCATTTT. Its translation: CASSITKGRGSPQHF.

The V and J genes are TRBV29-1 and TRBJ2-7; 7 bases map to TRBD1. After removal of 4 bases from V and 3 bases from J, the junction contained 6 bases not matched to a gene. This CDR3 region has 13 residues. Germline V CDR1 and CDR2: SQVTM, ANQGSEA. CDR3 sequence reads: CSVVGTVHYEQYF. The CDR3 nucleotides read TGCAGCGTTGTGGGGACAGTCCACTACGAGCAGTACTTC.

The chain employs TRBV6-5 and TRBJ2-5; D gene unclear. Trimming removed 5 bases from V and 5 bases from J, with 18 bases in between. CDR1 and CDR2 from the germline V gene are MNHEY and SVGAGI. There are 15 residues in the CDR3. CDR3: CASSAPSLGWETQYF. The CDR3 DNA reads TGTGCCAGCAGTGCACCAAGCCTGGGCTGGGAGACCCAGTACTTC.

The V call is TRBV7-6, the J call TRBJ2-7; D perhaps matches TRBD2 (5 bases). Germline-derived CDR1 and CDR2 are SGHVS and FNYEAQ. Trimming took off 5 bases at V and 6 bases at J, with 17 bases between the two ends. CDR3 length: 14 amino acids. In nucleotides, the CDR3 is TGTGCCAGCAGCCCGGACGAGGGCTGGGGCGAGCAGTACTTC. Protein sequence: CASSPDEGWGEQYF.